This TCR beta chain was sequenced during a study of prognosis after radiotherapy for stage I lung cancer. The genomic DNA TCR beta CDR3 region underwent two rounds of multiplex PCR. First-round PCR used primers specific to each TRBV and TRBJ gene. One entry per CDR3 protein results from TCRdb running MiXCR on the multiplex PCR reads. The sample has approximately 23,000 distinct CDR3 sequences, roughly 40% seen once. The V and J ends lost 8 bases and 4 bases respectively, with 17 bases between them. Per the germline V gene, CDR1 is LNHNV and CDR2 is YYDKDF (reference sequence). This CDR3 comprises 14 residues. The sample holds one count of this clonotype.

J is TRBJ1-1 and V is TRBV15, with D uncertain. Source: PBMCs, taken before or after stereotactic body radiation therapy (not recorded which). The sequence derives from a donor aged 50 or older with non-small cell lung cancer. The CDR3 is CATFEWGGGTEAFF. The CDR3 nucleotides are TGTGCCACCTTTGAATGGGGAGGTGGCACTGAAGCTTTCTTT.